The count of the clone carrying this TCR beta chain is one. The antigen is not known. The data belong to a study of shared clonotypes between healthy human individuals. Study-wide findings and caveats: Sharing across a few donors was seen in 4% to 6.5% of naive CD4 clonotypes. Memory subsets generally showed lower estimated richness than naive subsets.

Naive CD8 cells comprised CD45RO-negative, CCR7-positively selected cells, excluding terminally differentiated effector memory CD45RA+ cells. The protocol was immunoSEQ multiplex PCR, while the TCRdb copy is restricted to in-frame clones and leaves out a portion. The sample consists of roughly 2 million clones, less than 95% of them appearing once. Sequenced: naive CD8+ T cells sorted from blood. The receptor was derived from a man aged 18 to 30 in good health.

The CDR3 spells CASSLTTPGNNEQFF. The CDR3 bases are TGTGCCAGCAGTTTGACGACGCCAGGCAACAATGAGCAGTTCTTC. The chain employs TRBV27 and TRBJ2-1; D is ambiguous. The CDR3 spans 15 residues. Germline V gene lookup returns CDR1 MNHEY and CDR2 SMNVEV (reference sequence). Trimming removed 3 bases at V and 5 bases at J, with 14 bases between.